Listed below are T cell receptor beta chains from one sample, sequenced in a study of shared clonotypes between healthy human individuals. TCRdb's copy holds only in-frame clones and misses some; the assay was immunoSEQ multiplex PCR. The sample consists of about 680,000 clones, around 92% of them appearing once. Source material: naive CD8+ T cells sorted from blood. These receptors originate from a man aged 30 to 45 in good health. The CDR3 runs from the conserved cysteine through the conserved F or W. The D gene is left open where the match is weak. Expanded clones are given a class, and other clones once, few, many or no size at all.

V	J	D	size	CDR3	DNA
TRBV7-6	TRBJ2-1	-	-	CASRPNPIAYNEQFF	TGTGCCAGCAGGCCCAATCCAATAGCGTACAATGAGCAGTTCTTC
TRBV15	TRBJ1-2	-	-	CATSSTYSTEENGYTF	TGTGCCACCAGCTCTACTTACTCAACAGAGGAAAATGGCTACACCTTC
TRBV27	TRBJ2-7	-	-	CASSATPSAYEQYF	TGTGCCAGCAGTGCGACCCCCTCGGCCTACGAGCAGTACTTC
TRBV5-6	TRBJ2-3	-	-	CASSFSGSTDTQYF	TGTGCCAGCAGCTTCAGCGGTAGCACAGATACGCAGTATTTT
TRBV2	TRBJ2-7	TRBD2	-	CAGMGLVNYEQYF	TGTGCCGGGATGGGACTAGTCAACTACGAGCAGTACTTC
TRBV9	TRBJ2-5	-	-	CASSEGLTLQETQYF	TGTGCCAGCAGCGAGGGACTGACCCTCCAAGAGACCCAGTACTTC
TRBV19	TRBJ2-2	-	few	CASSTSVSTGELFF	TGTGCCAGTAGTACGTCAGTGAGCACCGGGGAGCTGTTTTTT
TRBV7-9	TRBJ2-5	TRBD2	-	CASSYLTSGSGETQYF	TGTGCCAGCAGCTATCTGACTAGCGGGAGTGGAGAGACCCAGTACTTC
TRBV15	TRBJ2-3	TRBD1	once	CATSRSRQGSSTDTQYF	TGTGCCACCAGCAGATCCCGACAGGGCTCTAGCACAGATACGCAGTATTTT
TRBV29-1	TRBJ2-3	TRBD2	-	CSVAEPREVHSTQYF	TGCAGCGTTGCCGAGCCCCGGGAGGTTCATAGTACGCAGTATTTT